These 23 T cell receptor beta chains were sequenced from one sample in a study of blood T cell repertoires in COVID-19. This table comes from immunoSEQ multiplex PCR, and its TCRdb copy is limited to in-frame clones, with some not included. The profile covers about 220,000 clones, with 65% to 90% appearing a single time and about 2.4% taken by the ten largest. Sequencing used peripheral blood. These receptors all come from a woman in her 70s with COVID-19, enrolled during active disease.

The chain joins TRBV7-8 to TRBJ1-2, with D unclear. The CDR3 has 15 amino acids. In germline, CDR1 is SGHVS, CDR2 FQNEAQ. Trimming shortened V by 5 bases and J by 8 bases, and 21 bases separated the two germline ends. The CDR3 DNA reads TGTGCCAGCAGCATTAGTAATTTTCCGGCGGGCGGCTACACCTTC. Protein: CASSISNFPAGGYTF.

This chain's CDR3 is CASSLAEGTGDGYTF. For the CDR3, the DNA is TGTGCCAGCAGCTTAGCCGAAGGGACAGGGGATGGCTACACCTTC. The chain employs TRBV7-9 and TRBJ1-2; 10 bases are shared with TRBD1. CDR3 length equals 15 residues. V was clipped by 0 bases and J by 6 bases; unmatched bases: 4. Germline-derived CDR1 and CDR2 are SEHNR and FQNEAQ (reference sequence).

The gene calls are TRBV6-1 and TRBJ1-2; 9 nucleotides align to TRBD1. CDR3 length: 13 amino acids. The V and J ends lost 3 bases and 7 bases, in that order; junction bases with no gene match: 3. From germline, CDR1 is MNHNS and CDR2 SASEGT. In DNA, the CDR3 is TGTGCCAGCAGTGAGGGACAGGGCCTTGGCTACACCTTC. Amino acid sequence: CASSEGQGLGYTF.

The rearrangement joins TRBV3-1 (or the pseudogene TRBV3-2) to TRBJ1-2; no reliable D call. Trimming took off 10 bases at V and 3 bases at J, with 18 bases between the two ends. CDR3 size: 14 residues. Germline V lookup: CDR1 LGHDT, CDR2 YNNKEL (reference sequence). The CDR3 DNA sequence: TGTGCCACCGCCCCCCGGGGAGGCGACTATGGCTACACCTTC. Its protein is CATAPRGGDYGYTF.

The rearrangement links TRBV4-3 to TRBJ1-1, with no clear D. Trimming shortened V by 0 bases and J by 1 base, and 9 bases separated the two germline ends. CDR3 length: 15 residues. Germline V CDR1 and CDR2: LGHNA, YSLEER. The CDR3 protein is CASSQEGYRNTEAFF. CDR3 coding DNA: TGCGCCAGCAGCCAAGAGGGCTATAGGAACACTGAAGCTTTCTTT.

The chain carries TRBV6-2 or TRBV6-3 and TRBJ1-1; maybe TRBD1 (5 bases). The CDR3 spans 15 residues. Germline CDR1 MNHEY, CDR2 SVGEGT. Trimming pared 2 bases from V and 1 base from J, leaving 11 bases between. CDR3 sequence: CASSYAGYENTEAFF. The CDR3 nucleotides read TGTGCCAGCAGTTACGCAGGGTATGAGAACACTGAAGCTTTCTTT.

The chain links TRBV7-9 to TRBJ2-5; 7 positions match TRBD1. Trimming took 1 base from V and 7 from J; bases not matched to a gene: 6. The CDR3 extends over 14 amino acids. Germline assignment: CDR1 SEHNR and CDR2 FQNEAQ (reference sequence). CDR3 residues: CASSLVDRAGTQYF. CDR3 nucleotide sequence: TGTGCCAGCAGCTTAGTTGACAGGGCGGGGACCCAGTACTTC.

The chain joins TRBV7-9 to TRBJ1-3; 8 bases agree with TRBD1. This CDR3 region has 14 residues. CDR1 SEHNR and CDR2 FQNEAQ come from the germline V gene (reference sequence). V trimming: 2 bases; J trimming: 4 bases; junction bases outside the gene matches: 1. Here the CDR3 reads CASSLQGAGNTIYF. CDR3 bases: TGTGCCAGCAGCTTACAGGGGGCAGGAAACACCATATATTTT.

This chain joins TRBV3-1 (or the pseudogene TRBV3-2) and TRBJ2-7; D gene ambiguous. CDR1 is LGHDT, CDR2 YNNKEL, per germline (reference sequence). V lost 1 base, J lost 4 bases, and 5 bases lay in between. This CDR3 spans 12 amino acids. The CDR3 coding sequence is TGTGCCAGCAGCCAAGGAGCTTACGAGCAGTACTTC. The encoded protein is CASSQGAYEQYF.

The genes are TRBV4-3 and TRBJ2-7, with unresolved D. V lost 0 bases and J 0 bases, leaving 6 bases between the germline ends. CDR3 length: 14 residues. The germline V gene encodes CDR1 LGHNA and CDR2 YSLEER. The CDR3: CASSQEHLSYEQYF. The CDR3 coding sequence is TGCGCCAGCAGCCAAGAACACCTCTCCTACGAGCAGTACTTC.

In this sample, this clone turned up once. This chain joins TRBV2 and TRBJ1-2, with D tentatively TRBD1 (5 bases). Trimming removed 1 base from V and 4 bases from J, with 16 bases in between. The CDR3 length is 16 residues. The germline CDR1 and CDR2 sequences are SNHLY and FYNNEI. The CDR3 loop is CASSEVGAQGGYGYTF. CDR3 sequence (DNA): TGTGCCAGCAGTGAAGTCGGGGCGCAGGGAGGCTATGGCTACACCTTC.

A few counts support this clone. V and J are TRBV5-1 and TRBJ2-5, with 7 bases identical to TRBD2. This CDR3 comprises 16 residues. Germline assignment: CDR1 SGHRS and CDR2 YFSETQ. J was trimmed by 0 bases and V by 1 base; bases with no gene match: 6. CDR3 amino acids: CASSLRLAAYQETQYF. The CDR3 DNA sequence: TGCGCCAGCAGCTTGAGGCTAGCGGCGTACCAAGAGACCCAGTACTTC.

The J gene is TRBJ2-3, the V gene TRBV6-5; TRBD1 aligns across 8 bases. CDR1 and CDR2 (germline): MNHEY, SVGAGI. The CDR3 is 15 residues long. V lost 6 bases, J lost 3 bases, and 8 bases stayed unmatched. The CDR3 is CASRPQGAKTDTQYF. In DNA form, the CDR3 reads TGTGCCAGCAGACCCCAGGGGGCGAAGACAGATACGCAGTATTTT.

The chain couples TRBV12-5 to TRBJ1-5, with D possibly matching TRBD1 (6 bases). Germline lookup yields CDR1 LGHNT and CDR2 FRNRAP. The CDR3 is 17 residues long. The V gene lost 0 bases and the J gene lost 0 bases, with 12 bases spanning the gap. The DNA of the CDR3 is TGTGCTAGTGGTTTGGTAGGGGGGGCAACTAGCAATCAGCCCCAGCATTTT. Translated: CASGLVGGATSNQPQHF.

This sequence joins TRBV3-1 (or the pseudogene TRBV3-2) and TRBJ2-3; 13 bases align to TRBD2. This CDR3 is built from 16 residues. V shed 5 bases and J 4 bases; nucleotides not matched to a gene: 6. The germline V gene has CDR1 LGHDT and CDR2 YNNKEL (reference sequence). The CDR3 bases are TGTGCCAGCAGCTATAGGACTAGCGGGGGATCAGATACGCAGTATTTT. Its protein is CASSYRTSGGSDTQYF.

The V and J genes are TRBV3-1 (or the pseudogene TRBV3-2) and TRBJ2-3; D uncertain. V shed 0 bases and J shed 4 bases, with 17 bases lying between them. CDR3 size: 17 residues. The germline CDR1 and CDR2 sequences are LGHDT and YNNKEL (reference sequence). CDR3 residues: CASSQDDSRYEADTQYF. In nucleotides, the CDR3 is TGTGCCAGCAGCCAAGATGACTCGCGATACGAGGCAGATACGCAGTATTTT.

The chain is built from TRBV27 and TRBJ1-2; a possible D gene is TRBD1 (5 bases). Deletions cut 4 bases from V and 0 bases from J, with 12 bases between. Germline V gene sequence: CDR1 MNHEY, CDR2 SMNVEV (reference sequence). This CDR3 is 15 amino acids long. The DNA for the CDR3 is TGTGCCAGCAGTTCCCACGGACAAGCTAACTATGGCTACACCTTC. As protein: CASSSHGQANYGYTF.

This CDR3 is CASASGTSYEQFF. The DNA for the CDR3 is TGTGCCAGCGCATCCGGGACTAGCTATGAGCAGTTCTTC. The chain carries TRBV7-3 and TRBJ2-1, with TRBD2 matching 9 bases. CDR3 size: 13 residues. Trimming took 8 bases from V and 8 from J; bases not matched to a gene: 7. CDR1 and CDR2 from the germline V gene are SGHTA and FQGTGA.

The chain recombines TRBV2 with TRBJ2-2; 7 positions match TRBD2. Germline V gene lookup returns CDR1 SNHLY and CDR2 FYNNEI. V shed 8 bases and J 1 base; nucleotides not matched to a gene: 7. This CDR3 comprises 15 residues. As DNA, the CDR3 is TGTGCCAGCCGGGCGACTAGCCTGAACACCGGGGAGCTGTTTTTT. This translates into CASRATSLNTGELFF.

DNA for the CDR3: TGTGCCACCAGCAGACCTGGACTAGCGGGAGCCGGGGAGCTGTTTTTT. Translated: CATSRPGLAGAGELFF. This sequence joins TRBV15 and TRBJ2-2, with TRBD2 identical over 13 bases. V dropped 2 bases and J dropped 6; count of bases not matched to a gene: 3. There are 16 residues in the CDR3. Germline values: CDR1 LNHNV, CDR2 YYDKDF (reference sequence). Complete variable domain (other parts from reference TRBV15 and TRBJ2-2): DAMVIQNPRYQVTQFGKPVTLSCSQTLNHNVMYWYQQKSSQAPKLLFHYYDKDFNNEADTPDNFQSRRPNTSFCFLDIRSPGLGDTAMYLCATSRPGLAGAGELFFGEGSRLTVL.

J is TRBJ1-3 and V is TRBV7-9, with D tentatively TRBD1 (6 bases). V lost 5 bases to trimming and J lost 4 bases, with 18 bases between them. Germline values: CDR1 SEHNR, CDR2 FQNEAQ (reference sequence). This CDR3 has 16 residues. The CDR3 DNA reads as TGTGCCAGCAGCACCCAACAGGGAGCTGGAGGAAACACCATATATTTT. This gives the protein CASSTQQGAGGNTIYF.

The chain joins TRBV27 to TRBJ1-4; weak D call: TRBD1 (6 bases). V gave up 4 bases and J gave up 4 bases, with 10 bases separating them. CDR1 MNHEY and CDR2 SMNVEV come from the germline V gene (reference sequence). The CDR3 has 14 residues. The CDR3 DNA follows: TGTGCCAGCAGTTCGGGACACAGTAATGAAAAACTGTTTTTT. Its translation is CASSSGHSNEKLFF.

This chain joins TRBV2 and TRBJ2-1; 10 nucleotides line up with TRBD2. CDR1 and CDR2 from the germline V gene are SNHLY and FYNNEI. The CDR3 consists of 15 residues. V lost 6 bases to trimming and J lost 7 bases; unmatched junction nucleotides: 9. CDR3 region: CASSPLAGVQNEQFF. The CDR3, as DNA: TGTGCCAGCAGCCCTCTAGCGGGAGTCCAGAATGAGCAGTTCTTC.